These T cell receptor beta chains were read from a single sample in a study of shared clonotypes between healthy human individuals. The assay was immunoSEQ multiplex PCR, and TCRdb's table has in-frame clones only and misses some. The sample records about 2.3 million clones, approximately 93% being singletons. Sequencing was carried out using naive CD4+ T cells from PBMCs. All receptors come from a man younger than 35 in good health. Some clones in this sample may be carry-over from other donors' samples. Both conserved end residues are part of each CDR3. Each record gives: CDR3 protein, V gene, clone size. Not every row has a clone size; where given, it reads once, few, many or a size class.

CDR3 protein: CASSYSQGSLEAFF
V gene: TRBV6-5
clone size: -

CDR3 protein: CASSFGTDFAANEKLFF
V gene: TRBV5-1
clone size: -

CDR3 protein: CASSLLAGVLQYF
V gene: TRBV11-2
clone size: -

CDR3 protein: CASSIGRNNQPQHF
V gene: TRBV19
clone size: -

CDR3 protein: CASRDRGLRNTEAFF
V gene: TRBV19
clone size: once

CDR3 protein: CASSFRGQENEKLFF
V gene: TRBV7-8
clone size: -

CDR3 protein: CASTGGARSNQPQHF
V gene: TRBV2
clone size: -

CDR3 protein: CSGGRADTQYF
V gene: TRBV29-1
clone size: -

CDR3 protein: CAWNEIMNTEAFF
V gene: TRBV30
clone size: once

CDR3 protein: CASRTSGLSYEQYF
V gene: TRBV2
clone size: once

CDR3 protein: CASTRALSGFQETQYF
V gene: TRBV7-9
clone size: -

CDR3 protein: CASSDRQLAANTGELFF
V gene: TRBV5-1
clone size: -

CDR3 protein: CASSLVASGGILYEQYF
V gene: TRBV5-1
clone size: -

CDR3 protein: CASSVGRGRVYNEQFF
V gene: TRBV9
clone size: -

CDR3 protein: CASSPFWGANQPQHF
V gene: TRBV4-1
clone size: -

CDR3 protein: CASSSGGTSEETQYF
V gene: TRBV5-1
clone size: -

CDR3 protein: CASSLAGALDTQYF
V gene: TRBV5-1
clone size: once

CDR3 protein: CASSYFASGGRDTQYF
V gene: TRBV6-5
clone size: -

CDR3 protein: CASSPYAGDPYNEQFF
V gene: TRBV27
clone size: -

CDR3 protein: CASSQDFSRQPQHF
V gene: TRBV4-3
clone size: -

CDR3 protein: CASSPGALSGANVLTF
V gene: TRBV5-1
clone size: -

CDR3 protein: CASSLRAGGSSNEKLFF
V gene: TRBV7-6
clone size: -

CDR3 protein: CASSLVGVGQPQHF
V gene: TRBV11-2
clone size: -

CDR3 protein: CASLRDREYGYTF
V gene: TRBV5-5
clone size: -

CDR3 protein: CASSPKWDTQYF
V gene: TRBV6-5
clone size: -

CDR3 protein: CASSVSGTQETQYF
V gene: TRBV9
clone size: -

CDR3 protein: CASRLGLAGGYNEEQFF
V gene: TRBV2
clone size: -

CDR3 protein: CASSPAGPNYGYTF
V gene: TRBV5-1
clone size: -

CDR3 protein: CASSPGTGPNYGYTF
V gene: TRBV18
clone size: once

CDR3 protein: CASRRAANEKLFF
V gene: TRBV6-1
clone size: once

CDR3 protein: CASSFSVDQPQHF
V gene: TRBV28
clone size: -

CDR3 protein: CSARENEQFF
V gene: TRBV20-1
clone size: -

CDR3 protein: CASSLAGQGPYGYTF
V gene: TRBV7-2
clone size: -

CDR3 protein: CASRGSSYEQYF
V gene: TRBV25-1
clone size: -

CDR3 protein: CASSYQTSQPQHF
V gene: TRBV5-1
clone size: -

CDR3 protein: CASSRDRDVAGYTF
V gene: TRBV6-1
clone size: -

CDR3 protein: CASSGQGVETEAFF
V gene: TRBV5-1
clone size: -

CDR3 protein: CASSNDRGRETQYF
V gene: TRBV19
clone size: -

CDR3 protein: CASSFFPRGGTNQPQHF
V gene: TRBV28
clone size: -

CDR3 protein: CASSPRPLAGSSSYNEQFF
V gene: TRBV7-7
clone size: -

CDR3 protein: CASSEGSNRYEQYF
V gene: TRBV6-1
clone size: -

CDR3 protein: CASSFRTQITGELFF
V gene: TRBV7-2
clone size: -

CDR3 protein: CASSLRQNTGELFF
V gene: TRBV13
clone size: -